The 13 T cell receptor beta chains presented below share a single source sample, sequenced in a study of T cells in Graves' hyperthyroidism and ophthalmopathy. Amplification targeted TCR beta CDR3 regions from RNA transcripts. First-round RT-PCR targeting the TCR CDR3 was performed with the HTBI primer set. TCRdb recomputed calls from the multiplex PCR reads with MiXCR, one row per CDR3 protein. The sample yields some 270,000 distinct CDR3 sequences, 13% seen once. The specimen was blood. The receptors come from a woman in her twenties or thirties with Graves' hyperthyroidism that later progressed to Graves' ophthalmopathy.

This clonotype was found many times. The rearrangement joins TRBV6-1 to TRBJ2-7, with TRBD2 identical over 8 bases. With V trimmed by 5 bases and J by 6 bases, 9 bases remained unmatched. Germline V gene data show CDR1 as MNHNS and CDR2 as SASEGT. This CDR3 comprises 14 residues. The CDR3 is CASSTASGSAEQYF. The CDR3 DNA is TGTGCCAGCAGTACGGCTAGCGGGTCGGCCGAGCAGTACTTC.

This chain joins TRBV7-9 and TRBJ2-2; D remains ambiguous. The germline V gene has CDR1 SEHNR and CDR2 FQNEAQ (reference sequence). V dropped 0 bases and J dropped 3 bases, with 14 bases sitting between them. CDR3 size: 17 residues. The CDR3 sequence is CASSLAFRSDYTGELFF. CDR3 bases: TGTGCCAGCAGCTTAGCGTTTAGGAGTGACTACACCGGGGAGCTGTTTTTT.

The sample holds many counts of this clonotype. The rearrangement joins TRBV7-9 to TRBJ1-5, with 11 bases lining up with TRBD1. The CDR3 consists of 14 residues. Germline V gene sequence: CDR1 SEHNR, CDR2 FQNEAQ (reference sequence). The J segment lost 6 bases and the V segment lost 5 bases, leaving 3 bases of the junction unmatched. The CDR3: CASSQDRGLQPQHF. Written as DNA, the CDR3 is TGTGCCAGCAGCCAGGACAGGGGGCTTCAGCCCCAGCATTTT.

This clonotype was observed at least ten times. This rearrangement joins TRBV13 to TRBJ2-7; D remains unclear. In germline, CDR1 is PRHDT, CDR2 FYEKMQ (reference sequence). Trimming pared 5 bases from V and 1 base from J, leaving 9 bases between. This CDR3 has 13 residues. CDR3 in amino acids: CASSGDFSYEQYF. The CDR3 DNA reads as TGTGCCAGCAGCGGAGACTTTTCCTACGAGCAGTACTTC.

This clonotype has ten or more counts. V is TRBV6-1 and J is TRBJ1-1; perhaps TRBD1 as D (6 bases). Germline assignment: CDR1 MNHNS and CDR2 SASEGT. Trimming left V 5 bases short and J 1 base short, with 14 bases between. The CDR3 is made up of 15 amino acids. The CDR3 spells CASSSTDSRNTEAFF. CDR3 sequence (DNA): TGTGCCAGCAGTTCTACGGACAGCAGGAACACTGAAGCTTTCTTT.

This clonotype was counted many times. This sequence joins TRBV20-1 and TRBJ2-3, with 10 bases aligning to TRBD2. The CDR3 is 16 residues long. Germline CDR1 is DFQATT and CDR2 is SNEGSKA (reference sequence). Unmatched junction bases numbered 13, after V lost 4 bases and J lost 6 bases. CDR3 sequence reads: CSATSVWLAGADTQYF. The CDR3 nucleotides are TGCAGTGCTACCTCAGTGTGGCTAGCGGGAGCGGATACGCAGTATTTT.

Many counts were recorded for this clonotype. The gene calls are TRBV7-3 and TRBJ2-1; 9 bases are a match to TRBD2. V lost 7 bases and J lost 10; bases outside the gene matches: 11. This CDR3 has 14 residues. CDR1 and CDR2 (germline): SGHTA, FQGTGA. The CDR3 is CASTRRASGEEQFF. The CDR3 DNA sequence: TGTGCCAGCACCCGCCGGGCTAGCGGGGAAGAGCAGTTCTTC. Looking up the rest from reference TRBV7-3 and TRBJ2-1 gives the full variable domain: GAGVSQTPSNKVTEKGKYVELRCDPISGHTALYWYRQSLGQGPEFLIYFQGTGAADDSGLPNDRFFAVRPEGSVSTLKIQRTERGDSAVYLCASTRRASGEEQFFGPGTRLTVL.

CDR3 in amino acids: CASSLIQGQGLDEQFF. Here the CDR3 DNA reads TGTGCCAGCAGCTTAATTCAGGGACAGGGGTTGGATGAGCAGTTCTTC. This sequence joins TRBV7-2 and TRBJ2-1, with TRBD1 matching 10 bases. The CDR3 has 16 residues. The ends lost 2 bases at V and 8 bases at J; junction bases unmatched: 9. The germline V gene encodes CDR1 SGHTA and CDR2 FQGNSA. Full variable domain (outside the CDR3, taken from reference TRBV7-2 and TRBJ2-1): GAGVSQSPSNKVTEKGKDVELRCDPISGHTALYWYRQSLGQGLEFLIYFQGNSAPDKSGLPSDRFSAERTGGSVSTLTIQRTQQEDSAVYLCASSLIQGQGLDEQFFGPGTRLTVL.

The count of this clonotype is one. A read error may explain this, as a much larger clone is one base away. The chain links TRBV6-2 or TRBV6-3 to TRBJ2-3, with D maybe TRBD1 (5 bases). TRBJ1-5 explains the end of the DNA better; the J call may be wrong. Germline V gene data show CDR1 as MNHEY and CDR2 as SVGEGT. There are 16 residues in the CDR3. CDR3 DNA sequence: TGTGCCAGCAATTCTAAGCGGGAGGGGAGCACAGATACGCAGCATTTT. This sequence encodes CASNSKREGSTDTQHF.

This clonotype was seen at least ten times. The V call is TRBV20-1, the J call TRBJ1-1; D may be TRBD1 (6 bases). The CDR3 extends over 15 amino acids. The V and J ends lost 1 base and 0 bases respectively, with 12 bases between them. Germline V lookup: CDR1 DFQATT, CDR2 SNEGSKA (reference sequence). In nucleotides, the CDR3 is TGCAGTGCTAGAGGACAGGATAGCATGAACACTGAAGCTTTCTTT. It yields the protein CSARGQDSMNTEAFF.

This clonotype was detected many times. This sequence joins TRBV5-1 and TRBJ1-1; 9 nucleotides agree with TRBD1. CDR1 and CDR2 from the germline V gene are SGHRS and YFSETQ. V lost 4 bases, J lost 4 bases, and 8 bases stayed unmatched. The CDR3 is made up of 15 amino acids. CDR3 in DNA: TGCGCCAGCAGCCCTGGGACAGGGATTGGCACTGAAGCTTTCTTT. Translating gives CASSPGTGIGTEAFF.

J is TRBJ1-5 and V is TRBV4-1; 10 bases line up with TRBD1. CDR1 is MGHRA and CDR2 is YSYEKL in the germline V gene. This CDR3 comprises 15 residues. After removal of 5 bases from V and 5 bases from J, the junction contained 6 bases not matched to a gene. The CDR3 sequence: CASSFGQGVYQPQHF. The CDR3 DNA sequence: TGCGCCAGCAGCTTCGGACAGGGGGTTTATCAGCCCCAGCATTTT.

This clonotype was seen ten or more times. The CDR3 here is CASSGAGSGDEQYF. CDR3 DNA: TGTGCCAGCAGTGGGGCAGGGAGCGGCGACGAGCAGTACTTC. V and J are TRBV2 and TRBJ2-7; D possibly uses TRBD1 or TRBD2 (5 bases each). CDR3 length: 14 amino acids. V was pared by 4 bases and J by 5 bases, with 15 bases between. Germline CDR1 is SNHLY and CDR2 is FYNNEI.